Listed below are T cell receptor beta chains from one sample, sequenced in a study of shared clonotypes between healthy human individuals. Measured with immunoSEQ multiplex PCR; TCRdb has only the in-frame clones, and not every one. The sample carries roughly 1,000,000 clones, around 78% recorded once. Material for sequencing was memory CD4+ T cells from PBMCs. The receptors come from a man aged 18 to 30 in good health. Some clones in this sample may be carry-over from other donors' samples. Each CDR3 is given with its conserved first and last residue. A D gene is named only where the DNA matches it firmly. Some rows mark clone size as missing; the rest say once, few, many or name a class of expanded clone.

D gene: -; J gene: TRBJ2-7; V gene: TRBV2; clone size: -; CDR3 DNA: TGTGCCAGCCTAAGGGCTTCTACAATCTACGAGCAGTACTTC; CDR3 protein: CASLRASTIYEQYF
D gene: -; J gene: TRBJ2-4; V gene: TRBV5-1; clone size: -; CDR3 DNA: TGCGCCAGCAGCCCCGGTGGGGGTGGCATTCAGTACTTC; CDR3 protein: CASSPGGGGIQYF
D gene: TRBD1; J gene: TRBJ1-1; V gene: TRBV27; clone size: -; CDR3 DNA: TGTGCCAGCAGTCCCCGGACAGGGGGGAACACTGAAGCTTTCTTT; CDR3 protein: CASSPRTGGNTEAFF
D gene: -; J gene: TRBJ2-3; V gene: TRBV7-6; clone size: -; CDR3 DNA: TGTGCCAGCAGCTTAGCGTCGATTATCGCAATAGATACGCAGTATTTT; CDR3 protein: CASSLASIIAIDTQYF
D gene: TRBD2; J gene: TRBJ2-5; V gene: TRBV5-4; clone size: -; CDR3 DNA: TGTGCCAGCAGCTTGAGGTCTAGCGGGAGTGGAGAGACCCAGTACTTC; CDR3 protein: CASSLRSSGSGETQYF
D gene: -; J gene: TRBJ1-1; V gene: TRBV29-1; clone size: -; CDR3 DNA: TGCAGCGCCGTAGGACAGATGGGGGCCACTGAAGCTTTCTTT; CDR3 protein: CSAVGQMGATEAFF
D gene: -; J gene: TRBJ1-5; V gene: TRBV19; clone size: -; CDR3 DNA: TGTGCCAGTAGTGACGGCTATCAGCCCCAGCATTTT; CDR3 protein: CASSDGYQPQHF
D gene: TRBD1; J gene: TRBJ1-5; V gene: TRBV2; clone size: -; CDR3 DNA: TGTGCCAGCAGTGAGGACAGGATCCCGTATAGCAATCAGCCCCAGCATTTT; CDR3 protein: CASSEDRIPYSNQPQHF
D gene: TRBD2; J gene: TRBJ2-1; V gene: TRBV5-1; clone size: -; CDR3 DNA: TGCGCCAGCAGCTCTACTAGCGGGAGAGGTAATGAGCAGTTCTTC; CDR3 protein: CASSSTSGRGNEQFF
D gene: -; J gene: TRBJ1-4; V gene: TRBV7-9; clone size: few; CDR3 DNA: TGTGCCAGCAGCTTGACAGAGACAAAACTGTTTTTT; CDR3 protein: CASSLTETKLFF
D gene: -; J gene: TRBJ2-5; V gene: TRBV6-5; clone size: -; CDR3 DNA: TGTGCCAGCAGTTACGGGGAAGAGACCCAGTACTTC; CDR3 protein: CASSYGEETQYF
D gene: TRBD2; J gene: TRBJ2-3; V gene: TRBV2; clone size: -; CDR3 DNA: TGTGCCAGCAGTGATGATAGCGGGAGGGGGACAGATACGCAGTATTTT; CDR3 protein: CASSDDSGRGTDTQYF
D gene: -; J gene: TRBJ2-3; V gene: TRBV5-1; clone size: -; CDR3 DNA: TGCGCCAGCAGCTCGACTAACACAGATACGCAGTATTTT; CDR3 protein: CASSSTNTDTQYF
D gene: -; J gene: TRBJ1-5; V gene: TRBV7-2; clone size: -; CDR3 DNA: TGTGCCAGCAGCGCACAGAGTGGTAGCAATCAGCCCCAGCATTTT; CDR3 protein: CASSAQSGSNQPQHF
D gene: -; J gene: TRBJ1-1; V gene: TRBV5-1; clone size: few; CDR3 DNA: TGCGCCAGCAGCCCGCGAAGCAGGTCGGGGGGTACTGAAGCTTTCTTT; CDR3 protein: CASSPRSRSGGTEAFF
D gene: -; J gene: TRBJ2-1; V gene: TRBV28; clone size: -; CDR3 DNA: TGTGCCGCCATGAACCGCCCCTACAATGAGCAGTTCTTC; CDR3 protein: CAAMNRPYNEQFF
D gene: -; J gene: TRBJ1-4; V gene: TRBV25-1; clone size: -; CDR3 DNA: TGTGCCAGCAGTGAGGCCGCGGGGAGGCCGACTAATGAAAAACTGTTTTTT; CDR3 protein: CASSEAAGRPTNEKLFF
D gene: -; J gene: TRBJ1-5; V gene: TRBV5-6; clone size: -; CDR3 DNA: TGTGCCAGCAGCGTCAAAGGGTCGCCGGATCAGCCCCAGCATTTT; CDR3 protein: CASSVKGSPDQPQHF
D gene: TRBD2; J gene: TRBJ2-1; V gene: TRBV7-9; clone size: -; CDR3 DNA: TGTGCCAGCAGCTTATGGGTAGCGGGAGGCGATGAGCAGTTCTTC; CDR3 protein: CASSLWVAGGDEQFF
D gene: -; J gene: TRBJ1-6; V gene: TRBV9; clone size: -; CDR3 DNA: TGTGCCAGCAGCGTTCGACCCGAGGATTCACCCCTCCACTTT; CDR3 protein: CASSVRPEDSPLHF
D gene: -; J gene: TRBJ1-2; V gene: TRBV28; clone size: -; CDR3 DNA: TGTGCCAGCACGGATGCGGGGCCCTTACACTATGGCTACACCTTC; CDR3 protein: CASTDAGPLHYGYTF
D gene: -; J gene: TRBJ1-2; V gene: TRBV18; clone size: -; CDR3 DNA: TGTGCCAGCTCACCAGCTTTGGCAGGAAACTATGGCTACACCTTC; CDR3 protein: CASSPALAGNYGYTF
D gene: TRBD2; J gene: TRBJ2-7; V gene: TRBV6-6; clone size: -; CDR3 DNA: TGTGCCAGCAGCAGGACTAGCGGGAGAGAATCCTACGAGCAGTACTTC; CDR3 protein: CASSRTSGRESYEQYF
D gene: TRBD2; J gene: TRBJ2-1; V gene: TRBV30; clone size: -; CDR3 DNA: TGTGCCTGGGGGACTAGCGGCCCTCTTCAGTTCTTC; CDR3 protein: CAWGTSGPLQFF
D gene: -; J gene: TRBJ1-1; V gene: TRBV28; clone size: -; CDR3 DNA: TGTGCCAGCAGTGAGATGACCGCGGCGAACACTGAAGCTTTCTTT; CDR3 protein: CASSEMTAANTEAFF
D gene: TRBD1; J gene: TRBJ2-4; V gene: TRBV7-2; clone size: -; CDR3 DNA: TGTGCCAGCAGCCAGGGACAGGGGGCGAGTTCGGTAGGGTTC; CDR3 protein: CASSQGQGASSVGF
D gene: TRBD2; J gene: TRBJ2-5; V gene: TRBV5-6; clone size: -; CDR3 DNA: TGTGCCAGCACTAAGACGGGACTAGCGGGACGAGAGACCCAGTACTTC; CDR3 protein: CASTKTGLAGRETQYF
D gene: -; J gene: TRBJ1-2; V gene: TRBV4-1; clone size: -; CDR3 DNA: TGCGCCAGCAGCCGGGGGAGAGACCGAAACTATGGCTACACCTTC; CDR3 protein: CASSRGRDRNYGYTF
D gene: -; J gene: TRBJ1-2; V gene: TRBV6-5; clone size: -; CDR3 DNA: TGTGCCAGCAGTACCTATCGGGGGCGAGGCTATGGCTACACCTTC; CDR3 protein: CASSTYRGRGYGYTF
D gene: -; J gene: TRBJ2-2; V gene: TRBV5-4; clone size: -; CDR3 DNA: TGTGCCAGCACCAAAGATATCGGGGAGCTGTTTTTT; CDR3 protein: CASTKDIGELFF
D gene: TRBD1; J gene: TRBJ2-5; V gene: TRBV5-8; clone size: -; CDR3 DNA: TGTGCCAGCAGCTCGTATACAGGGGGCCAAGAGACCCAGTACTTC; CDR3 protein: CASSSYTGGQETQYF
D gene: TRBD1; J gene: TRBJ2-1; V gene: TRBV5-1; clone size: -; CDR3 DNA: TGCGCCAGCAGCCAGGACAGGGCCTACAATGAGCAGTTCTTC; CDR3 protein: CASSQDRAYNEQFF
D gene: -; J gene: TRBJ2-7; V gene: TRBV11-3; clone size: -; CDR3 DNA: TGTGCCAGCAGCCTATACACAGGTTCCCACGAGCAGTACTTC; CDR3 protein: CASSLYTGSHEQYF
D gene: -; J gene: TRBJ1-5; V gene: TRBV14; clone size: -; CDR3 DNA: TGTGCCAGCAGCCAAATGAGCGCTCAGCCCCAGCATTTT; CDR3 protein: CASSQMSAQPQHF
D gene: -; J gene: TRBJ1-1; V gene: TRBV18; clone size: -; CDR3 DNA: TGTGCCAGCTCACCAGGGCAGTCGAACACTGAAGCTTTCTTT; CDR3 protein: CASSPGQSNTEAFF
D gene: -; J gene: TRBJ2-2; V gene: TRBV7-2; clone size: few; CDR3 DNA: TGTGCCAGCAGCTGGGCAAGGAACACCGGGGAGCTGTTTTTT; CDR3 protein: CASSWARNTGELFF
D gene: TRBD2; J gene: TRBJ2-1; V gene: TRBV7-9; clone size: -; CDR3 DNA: TGTGCCAGCAGCGAGGGACTAGCGGGAGAGGGGAATGAGCAGTTCTTC; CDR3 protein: CASSEGLAGEGNEQFF
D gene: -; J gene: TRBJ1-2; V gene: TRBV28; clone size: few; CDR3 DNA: TGTGCCAGCACCCCGGGACAAAACTATGGCTACACCTTC; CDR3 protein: CASTPGQNYGYTF
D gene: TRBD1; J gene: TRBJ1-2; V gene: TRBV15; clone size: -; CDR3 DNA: TGTGCCACCAGCAGAGAAGGACAGGGCTATGGCTACACCTTC; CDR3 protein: CATSREGQGYGYTF
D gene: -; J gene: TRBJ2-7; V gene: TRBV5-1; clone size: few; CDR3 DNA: TGCGCCAGCAGCTTGGAAGGGGGTGGGAGGATGAGCGAGCAGTACTTC; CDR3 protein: CASSLEGGGRMSEQYF
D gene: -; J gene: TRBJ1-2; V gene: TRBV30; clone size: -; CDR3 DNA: TGTGCCTGGAGTACCCTGCGGCAGGGCCATGGCTACACCTTC; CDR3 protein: CAWSTLRQGHGYTF
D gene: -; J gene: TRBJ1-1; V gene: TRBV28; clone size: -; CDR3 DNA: TGTGCCAGCACTGTAGCCGGGGGCTTAAACACTGAAGCTTTCTTT; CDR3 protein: CASTVAGGLNTEAFF
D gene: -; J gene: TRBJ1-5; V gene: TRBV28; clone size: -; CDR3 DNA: TGTGCCAGCAGTCTGGGGACACATAGCAATCAGCCCCAGCATTTT; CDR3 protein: CASSLGTHSNQPQHF
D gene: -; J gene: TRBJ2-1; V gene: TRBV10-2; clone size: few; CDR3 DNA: TGCGCCAGCAGTCCTCTCGCGGACATATACAATGAGCAGTTCTTC; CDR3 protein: CASSPLADIYNEQFF
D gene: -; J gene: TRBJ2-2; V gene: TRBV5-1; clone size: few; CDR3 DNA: TGCGCCAGCAGCTTGGACCCGCTAGTAAACACCGGGGAGCTGTTTTTT; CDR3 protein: CASSLDPLVNTGELFF
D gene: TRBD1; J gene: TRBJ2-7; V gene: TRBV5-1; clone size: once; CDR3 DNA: TGCGCCAGCAGCTTGGGGCGGGCCGGGGACAGGCCCTACGAGCAGTACTTC; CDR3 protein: CASSLGRAGDRPYEQYF
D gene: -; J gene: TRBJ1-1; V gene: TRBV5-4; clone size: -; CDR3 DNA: TGTGCCAGCAGCTCAACCTTGGGGGTTCAAGCTTTCTTT; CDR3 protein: CASSSTLGVQAFF
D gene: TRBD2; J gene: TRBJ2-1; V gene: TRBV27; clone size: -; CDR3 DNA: TGTGCCAGCAGTTTAGGACTAGCGGCTTTATCCTACAATGAGCAGTTCTTC; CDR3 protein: CASSLGLAALSYNEQFF
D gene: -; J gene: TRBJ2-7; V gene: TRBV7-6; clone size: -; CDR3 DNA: TGTGCCAGCAGCCCAGGGGGGGTTAGCGGGATTCCCTACGAGCAGTACTTC; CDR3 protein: CASSPGGVSGIPYEQYF
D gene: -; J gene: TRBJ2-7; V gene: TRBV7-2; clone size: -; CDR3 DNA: TGTGCCAGCAGCACAGGACGGGACTTCCCCTACGAGCAGTACTTC; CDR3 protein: CASSTGRDFPYEQYF
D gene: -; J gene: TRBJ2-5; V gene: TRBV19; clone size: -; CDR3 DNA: TGTGCCAGTAGTATGGTCTGGGAAGAGACCCAGTACTTC; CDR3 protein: CASSMVWEETQYF